This TCR beta chain was observed in a study of neurological immune-mediated disorders. Regarding the study as a whole: On phylogenetic grouping, the repertoires of 18 of 34 multiple sclerosis patients fell within one related-CDR3 cluster, constituting a possible signature.

CDR1 is SGHTA, CDR2 FQGTGA, per germline. The CDR3 is 15 residues long. V shed 6 bases and J 3 bases; nucleotides not matched to a gene: 7. This clonotype was found many times. Its antigen remains unknown. TCRdb processed the 5' RACE reads anew with MiXCR; each CDR3 protein has one entry. The table lists approximately 41,000 distinct CDR3 sequences, over 2% of them singletons. What was sequenced was PBMCs. This chain links TRBV7-3 with TRBJ2-3, with 9 nucleotides matching TRBD2. This sequence originates from a man aged 25 to 45 with multiple sclerosis. The CDR3 DNA is TGTGCCAGCAGACTTAGCGGGAGTGTGACAGATACGCAGTATTTT. This translates into CASRLSGSVTDTQYF.